Each of the 20 T cell receptor beta chains below was sequenced from the same sample in a study of breast tumors, draining lymph nodes, adjacent tissues (TCRdb year 2016). The library was generated by multiplex PCR. The instrument was an Illumina HiSeq 2000. TCRdb reran the public reads through fastp at Q25 and MiXCR, keeping productive beta chains. Under each unique CDR3 protein, matching rows form one entry showing the most common genes and DNA. The sample contains 200,000 to 250,000 distinct CDR3 sequences, 32% of them found a single time. The ten largest clones take up over 1.1% of the sample. Lymph node samples came from the axillary draining lymph nodes of breast cancer patients. Sequencing was done on a sample of axillary lymph node tissue. Source of these receptors: a female donor with breast cancer. Some clones in this sample may be carry-over from other donors' samples.

V and J are TRBV20-1 and TRBJ1-3; 11 bases align to TRBD1. With V trimmed by 3 bases and J by 3 bases, 7 bases remained unmatched. The CDR3 loop spans 16 amino acids. Per the germline V gene, CDR1 is DFQATT and CDR2 is SNEGSKA (reference sequence). CDR3 DNA sequence: TGCAGTGCTAGTGCCGGGACAGGGGGAGGTGGAAACACCATATATTTT. It specifies CSASAGTGGGGNTIYF.

This clonotype was counted at least ten times. This chain uses TRBV2 with TRBJ2-7, with 8 positions matching TRBD1. Germline V gene sequence: CDR1 SNHLY, CDR2 FYNNEI. This CDR3 has 14 amino acids. J was trimmed by 6 bases and V by 6 bases; bases with no gene match: 10. CDR3 in amino acids: CASRRTGLTREQYF. The DNA of the CDR3 is TGTGCCAGCAGACGGACAGGGTTGACTCGCGAGCAGTACTTC.

This clonotype was detected many times. CDR3 in DNA: TGTGCCAGCAGTTTCACACTAGCGGGAGAAACAGATACGCAGTATTTT. Translating gives CASSFTLAGETDTQYF. V and J are TRBV28 and TRBJ2-3, with 11 bases aligning to TRBD2. This CDR3 contains 16 residues. The V gene end was trimmed by 3 bases and the J gene end by 3 bases; junction bases not matched to a gene: 5. CDR1 MDHEN and CDR2 SYDVKM come from the germline V gene.

This sequence joins TRBV5-1 and TRBJ2-6; D is undetermined. The CDR3 is made up of 15 amino acids. Per germline, CDR1 SGHRS and CDR2 YFSETQ. V gave up 2 bases and J gave up 2 bases, with 8 bases separating them. In DNA form, the CDR3 reads TGCGCCAGCAGCTTCAATGGAGCTGGGGCCAACGTCCTGACTTTC. Translation gives CASSFNGAGANVLTF. Using reference TRBV5-1 and TRBJ2-6 for the parts outside the CDR3, the full variable domain is KAGVTQTPRYLIKTRGQQVTLSCSPISGHRSVSWYQQTPGQGLQFLFEYFSETQRNKGNFPGRFSGRQFSNSRSEMNVSTLELGDSALYLCASSFNGAGANVLTFGAGSRLTVL.

Concerning this clonotype itself: A read error may be the cause here, since a much bigger clone is one base away. V gene TRBV6-6 combines with J gene TRBJ2-1, with 9 bases lining up with TRBD2. Per germline, CDR1 MNHNY and CDR2 SVGAGI (reference sequence). CDR3 length: 17 amino acids. In nucleotides, the CDR3 is TGTGCCAGCAGTCACTCAGGGCTAGCGGGAATATACAATGAGCAGTTCTTC. It is translated as CASSHSGLAGIYNEQFF.

There are a few counts of this clonotype. The V and J genes are TRBV6-6 and TRBJ1-5, with 8 bases aligning to TRBD1. In germline, CDR1 is MNHNY, CDR2 SVGAGI (reference sequence). After removal of 5 bases from V and 6 bases from J, the junction contained 15 bases not matched to a gene. CDR3 length equals 17 residues. CDR3 protein: CASSLPHRGIGPQPQHF. CDR3 DNA sequence: TGTGCCAGCAGTCTCCCTCACAGGGGGATAGGGCCTCAGCCCCAGCATTTT.

This clonotype appeared many times. The V gene is TRBV6-6, the J gene TRBJ2-5; 7 bases align to TRBD1. With V trimmed by 5 bases and J by 4 bases, 13 bases remained unmatched. The CDR3 consists of 16 residues. The V gene's germline CDR1 is MNHNY and CDR2 SVGAGI (reference sequence). The CDR3 nucleotides are TGTGCCAGCAGTCACGCCCACAGGGGCGAGCGAGAGACCCAGTACTTC. Protein sequence: CASSHAHRGERETQYF.

Ten or more counts support this clonotype. A much larger clone is a single base away; this may be a read error. Lacking the conserved final phenylalanine or tryptophan, this CDR3 likely reflects a read error. V is TRBV20-1 and J is TRBJ2-1; D call uncertain. Germline lookup yields CDR1 DFQATT and CDR2 SNEGSKA (reference sequence). CDR3 length: 10 residues. V dropped 8 bases and J dropped 4 bases, with 6 bases sitting between them. CDR3 sequence reads: CSPSYNEQFS. The CDR3 DNA reads TGCAGTCCTTCGTACAATGAGCAGTTCTCC.

This clonotype was recorded many times. V usage is TRBV20-1 and J usage is TRBJ2-3; 11 bases are a match to TRBD1. The CDR3 is made up of 13 amino acids. From germline, CDR1 is DFQATT and CDR2 SNEGSKA (reference sequence). The J segment lost 7 bases and the V segment lost 6 bases, leaving 6 bases of the junction unmatched. The CDR3 bases are TGCAGTGCCTGGACAGGGGGCCTGAATACGCAGTATTTT. This encodes CSAWTGGLNTQYF.

This clonotype was seen many times. V gene TRBV9 combines with J gene TRBJ2-3; 8 nucleotides line up with TRBD2. The CDR3 extends over 16 amino acids. In germline, CDR1 is SGDLS, CDR2 YYNGEE. The J segment lost 4 bases and the V segment lost 3 bases, leaving 10 bases of the junction unmatched. CDR3 bases: TGTGCCAGCAGCGCAAGAGGGGGGACTAGATCAGATACGCAGTATTTT. Protein: CASSARGGTRSDTQYF.

The chain carries TRBV19 and TRBJ1-1; weak D call: TRBD1 (6 bases). V was shortened by 7 bases and J by 1 base, with 13 bases between the two germline ends. Germline V gene sequence: CDR1 LNHDA, CDR2 SQIVND (reference sequence). The CDR3 spans 14 residues. The CDR3, as DNA: TGTGCCAGTACCCCAGGGGTCGGGAACACTGAAGCTTTCTTT. It is translated as CASTPGVGNTEAFF.

CDR3 in DNA: TGTGCCAGCAGTCCCGACTGGAGTACCGAGACCCAGTACTTC. Its protein product is CASSPDWSTETQYF. The V call is TRBV7-2, the J call TRBJ2-5, with D hard to call. Germline values: CDR1 SGHTA, CDR2 FQGNSA. V shed 6 bases and J shed 5 bases, with 16 bases lying between them. The CDR3 is made up of 14 amino acids.

This clonotype was recorded at least ten times. V and J are TRBV5-1 and TRBJ1-3; the D is unclear. This CDR3 is 13 amino acids long. V was pared by 4 bases and J by 0 bases, with 5 bases between. Looked up from germline, CDR1 is SGHRS and CDR2 is YFSETQ. CDR3 sequence (DNA): TGCGCCAGCAGCATCAACTCTGGAAACACCATATATTTT. It encodes CASSINSGNTIYF.

This clonotype appeared once. The V and J genes are TRBV5-1 and TRBJ2-5; 11 bases match TRBD2. The CDR3 contains 16 residues. V dropped 0 bases and J dropped 4; count of bases not matched to a gene: 5. CDR1 SGHRS and CDR2 YFSETQ come from the germline V gene. The CDR3 sequence: CASSLGGLAVIETQYF. The CDR3 DNA reads TGCGCCAGCAGCTTGGGGGGACTAGCGGTGATAGAGACCCAGTACTTC.

Many counts were recorded for this clonotype. CDR3: CASVPFISGANVLTF. Here the CDR3 DNA reads TGTGCCAGCGTGCCTTTTATCTCTGGGGCCAACGTCCTGACTTTC. The chain carries TRBV11-2 and TRBJ2-6; D unresolved. CDR1 is SGHAT, CDR2 FQNNGV, per germline. Trimming shortened V by 8 bases and J by 0 bases, and 11 bases separated the two germline ends. The CDR3 has 15 residues. Together with reference TRBV11-2 and TRBJ2-6, the CDR3 gives the full variable domain: EAGVAQSPRYKIIEKRQSVAFWCNPISGHATLYWYQQILGQGPKLLIQFQNNGVVDDSQLPKDRFSAERLKGVDSTLKIQPAKLEDSAVYLCASVPFISGANVLTFGAGSRLTVL.

Details on this clonotype: A much larger clone sits a single nucleotide away, making a read error possible. The gene calls are TRBV6-5 and TRBJ1-3; D is undetermined. Trimming took off 10 bases at V and 4 bases at J, with 11 bases between the two ends. This CDR3 is built from 12 residues. Germline V lookup: CDR1 MNHEY, CDR2 SVGAGI. CDR3 protein: CATRRAGNTIYF. The CDR3 DNA is TGTGCCACCCGTCGGGCCGGAAACACCATATATTTT.

This clonotype came up many times. The CDR3, as DNA: TGCGCCAGCAGCCCAGGACAGGGGAGAGCCGGGGAGCTGTTTTTT. Translation: CASSPGQGRAGELFF. This chain connects TRBV5-1 to TRBJ2-2; 9 nucleotides agree with TRBD1. V lost 4 bases and J lost 6; bases outside the gene matches: 7. The CDR3 has 15 residues. The germline gives CDR1 SGHRS, CDR2 YFSETQ.

This clonotype was recorded a few times. The chain links TRBV19 to TRBJ1-1; unclear D gene. Trimming left V 8 bases short and J 8 bases short, with 9 bases between. The CDR3 is 10 amino acids. Germline CDR1 LNHDA, CDR2 SQIVND (reference sequence). This CDR3 reads CASSAREAFF. The CDR3, as DNA: TGTGCCAGTTCCGCCAGGGAAGCTTTCTTT.

This clonotype was counted ten times or more. Being one base from a much bigger clone, this may be a read error. Likely a read error: the CDR3 ends without its conserved phenylalanine or tryptophan. The V gene is TRBV20-1, the J gene TRBJ1-2; D unresolved. Germline lookup yields CDR1 DFQATT and CDR2 SNEGSKA (reference sequence). Trimming shortened V by 4 bases and J by 6 bases, and 6 bases separated the two germline ends. The CDR3 contains 10 residues. This CDR3 is CSATHDGYTS. The CDR3, as DNA: TGCAGTGCTACGCACGATGGCTACACCTCC.

This chain connects TRBV5-1 to TRBJ2-5; 10 bases fit TRBD2. The CDR3 totals 16 residues. Germline trimming cut 3 bases from V and 5 bases from J; bases unmatched to any gene: 10. Germline V gene data show CDR1 as SGHRS and CDR2 as YFSETQ. The DNA for the CDR3 is TGCGCCAGCAGCTGCCCTGGAGCTAGCGGGAGTGAGACCCAGTACTTC. The encoded protein is CASSCPGASGSETQYF.